Below are 24 T cell receptor beta chains sequenced from a single sample in a study of molecular identifiers for immune sequencing clone quantification. TCRdb called the PCR reads again in MiXCR, with one record for every CDR3 protein. This table holds some 100,000 distinct CDR3 sequences, 36% found once. Sequencing input: naive CD8+ T cells from blood, with Jurkat cell RNA spiked in. Subset described: FACS-sorted CD8+CD4-CCR7+CD45RA+ naive T cells. The receptors shown here come from a human donor in good health. Some libraries in this study had Jurkat cell RNA spiked in.

This clonotype is a singleton in its sample. Since a much larger clone is just one base distant, this may be a read error. The J gene is TRBJ1-4, the V gene TRBV6-1; tentatively, D is TRBD1 (5 bases). The V end was cut by 1 base, the J end by 16 bases, with 10 bases between. This CDR3 comprises 11 residues. Germline CDR1 and CDR2: MNHNS and SASEGT. CDR3 in amino acids: CASSEVREQFF. The CDR3 nucleotides are TGTGCCAGCAGTGAAGTCAGGGAACAGTTTTTT.

In regard to this clonotype: A clone one base away is much larger, so this may be a read error. The chain couples TRBV2 to TRBJ2-1; D may be TRBD1 (6 bases). Germline CDR1 SNHLY, CDR2 FYNNEI. The CDR3 sequence is 11 residues long. CDR3 sequence: CATRAGVRRCF. The CDR3 DNA follows: TGTGCCACCCGGGCAGGGGTACGGCGGTGCTTC.

This sequence joins TRBV7-9 and TRBJ2-3; TRBD1 aligns across 9 bases. This CDR3 is built from 14 residues. Germline-derived CDR1 and CDR2 are SEHNR and FQNEAQ (reference sequence). The junction had 6 bases not matched to a gene; V was cut back by 5 bases and J by 6 bases. The CDR3 loop is CASSPGQGLDTQYF. The CDR3 DNA follows: TGTGCCAGCAGCCCTGGACAGGGGTTGGATACGCAGTATTTT.

This clonotype appeared many times. This chain connects TRBV7-9 to TRBJ1-5; D not resolved. The CDR3 extends over 12 amino acids. CDR1 and CDR2 from the germline V gene are SEHNR and FQNEAQ (reference sequence). V gave up 6 bases and J gave up 2 bases, with 5 bases separating them. CDR3 nucleotides: TGTGCCAGCAGGCAGGGCAATCAGCCCCAGCATTTT. This translates into CASRQGNQPQHF.

The chain combines TRBV27 with TRBJ1-5, with D possibly matching TRBD1 (5 bases). This CDR3 is 15 amino acids long. CDR1 MNHEY and CDR2 SMNVEV come from the germline V gene (reference sequence). Trimming pared 0 bases from V and 4 bases from J, leaving 10 bases between. The CDR3 region is CASSLSAGMNQPQHF. The CDR3 DNA follows: TGTGCCAGCAGTTTATCAGCAGGGATGAATCAGCCCCAGCATTTT.

The chain carries TRBV4-1 and TRBJ2-7; no clear D gene. The germline V gene encodes CDR1 MGHRA and CDR2 YSYEKL. CDR3 length: 14 residues. Trimming stripped 1 base from V and 3 bases from J, with 10 bases between. The CDR3 is CASSQVHMLYEQYF. The CDR3 DNA sequence: TGCGCCAGCAGCCAAGTCCACATGCTCTACGAGCAGTACTTC.

This clonotype was counted between two and nine times. The CDR3 spells CASSVGLRGGYGYTF. The CDR3 nucleotides are TGTGCCAGCAGCGTGGGACTCCGTGGCGGCTATGGCTACACCTTC. The chain has TRBV5-6 and TRBJ1-2, with D possibly matching TRBD1 (5 bases). V was shortened by 4 bases and J by 4 bases, with 17 bases between the two germline ends. The germline gives CDR1 SGHDT, CDR2 YYEEEE. CDR3 length equals 15 residues.

This clonotype was counted between two and nine times. A much larger clone differs from this one at a single base, so this may be a read error. This rearrangement joins TRBV7-2 to TRBJ2-3; TRBD2 agrees at 8 bases. The germline gives CDR1 SGHTA, CDR2 FQGNSA. V shed 4 bases and J 2 bases; nucleotides not matched to a gene: 8. This CDR3 has 16 residues. The CDR3 DNA is TGTGCCAGCAGCTATGGGCTAGCGGGCCCCACAGATACGCAGTATTTT. This gives the protein CASSYGLAGPTDTQYF. Drawing the rest from reference TRBV7-2 and TRBJ2-3, the complete variable domain is GAGVSQSPSNKVTEKGKDVELRCDPISGHTALYWYRQSLGQGLEFLIYFQGNSAPDKSGLPSDRFSAERTGGSVSTLTIQRTQQEDSAVYLCASSYGLAGPTDTQYFGPGTRLTVL.

In regard to this clonotype: Relative to the germline gene, one junction end is altered; a read error may explain this. The CDR3 protein is CASSLSGHKKNNQYF. CDR3 nucleotides: TGTGCCAGCAGTCTGAGCGGGCACAAAAAAAACAATCAGTACTTC. The chain carries TRBV27 and TRBJ2-4; D might be TRBD2 (6 bases). The CDR3 length is 15 residues. Germline V lookup: CDR1 MNHEY, CDR2 SMNVEV (reference sequence).

This clonotype was counted only a few times. V usage is TRBV4-3 and J usage is TRBJ2-3, with D perhaps assigned TRBD1 or TRBD2 (5 bases each). This CDR3 comprises 14 residues. CDR1 LGHNA and CDR2 YSLEER come from the germline V gene. Trimming stripped 4 bases from V and 4 bases from J, with 12 bases between. CDR3 bases: TGCGCCAGCAGCCCCCAGGGAGTGGCAGATACGCAGTATTTT. Its protein is CASSPQGVADTQYF.

This clonotype was recorded many times. CDR3 DNA sequence: TGTGCCAGCAGTTACGGGAGCAATGAGCAGTTCTTC. Translated, it gives CASSYGSNEQFF. The gene calls are TRBV6-6 and TRBJ2-1, with D tentatively TRBD2 (5 bases). V was cut by 2 bases and J by 6 bases, with 5 bases left in between. CDR3 length equals 12 residues. CDR1 and CDR2 from the germline V gene are MNHNY and SVGAGI (reference sequence).

The chain joins TRBV9 to TRBJ2-3; TRBD1 is a possible D gene (6 bases). The CDR3 runs to 14 residues. The germline V gene has CDR1 SGDLS and CDR2 YYNGEE. Deletions cut 0 bases from V and 4 bases from J, with 9 bases between. CDR3 sequence (DNA): TGTGCCAGCAGCGTAGCACAGGGTTCAGATACGCAGTATTTT. Amino acid sequence: CASSVAQGSDTQYF.

V is TRBV6-5 and J is TRBJ2-2; D tentatively reads TRBD1 or TRBD2 (6 bases each). Germline V gene data show CDR1 as MNHEY and CDR2 as SVGAGI. With 2 bases removed from V and 2 bases from J, the gap between germline ends came to 12 bases. The CDR3 length is 16 residues. The CDR3 loop reads CASSYGGGGNTGELFF. DNA for the CDR3: TGTGCCAGCAGTTACGGCGGAGGGGGTAACACCGGGGAGCTGTTTTTT.

The V call is TRBV7-9, the J call TRBJ1-2, with D unclear. The CDR3 loop spans 12 amino acids. CDR1 and CDR2 from the germline V gene are SEHNR and FQNEAQ (reference sequence). V gave up 2 bases and J gave up 6 bases, with 7 bases separating them. CDR3 region: CASSLQENGYTF. The CDR3 DNA follows: TGTGCCAGCAGCTTACAGGAAAATGGCTACACCTTC.

This clonotype was observed a single time. The CDR3 carries no conserved terminal phenylalanine or tryptophan, so it likely arises from a read error. The chain uses TRBV9 and TRBJ2-3; a weak D match, TRBD1 (6 bases). Per the germline V gene, CDR1 is SGDLS and CDR2 is YYNGEE. The CDR3 is 13 residues long. V lost 6 bases and J 2 bases, leaving 10 bases between the germline ends. The CDR3 nucleotides are TGTGCCAGCAACAGGGCCGACACAGATACGCAGTATCTT. Amino acid sequence: CASNRADTDTQYL.

Remarks on this clonotype: A single base separates this from a much larger clone, so it may be a read error. The chain combines TRBV11-2 with TRBJ2-3; TRBD2 agrees at 7 bases. Germline values: CDR1 SGHAT, CDR2 FQNNGV. After removal of 6 bases from V and 2 bases from J, the junction contained 14 bases not matched to a gene. The CDR3 sequence is 17 residues long. CDR3 in amino acids: CASRSRPSGKVTDTQYF. The CDR3 DNA sequence: TGTGCCAGCAGATCAAGACCCAGCGGGAAAGTCACAGATACGCAGTATTTT. Supplemented by reference TRBV11-2 and TRBJ2-3, the full variable domain reads EAGVAQSPRYKIIEKRQSVAFWCNPISGHATLYWYQQILGQGPKLLIQFQNNGVVDDSQLPKDRFSAERLKGVDSTLKIQPAKLEDSAVYLCASRSRPSGKVTDTQYFGPGTRLTVL.

This clonotype was counted at least ten times. V is TRBV28 and J is TRBJ1-3, with D perhaps TRBD1 (5 bases). This CDR3 has 14 residues. In germline, CDR1 is MDHEN, CDR2 SYDVKM. Deletions cut 2 bases from V and 0 bases from J, with 5 bases between. CDR3 amino acids: CASSLQGSGNTIYF. Written as DNA, the CDR3 is TGTGCCAGCAGTTTACAGGGCTCTGGAAACACCATATATTTT.

Regarding this clonotype: With a much larger clone just one base away, this may be a read error. This rearrangement joins TRBV7-8 to TRBJ2-3; TRBD2 agrees at 10 bases. Germline CDR1 SGHVS, CDR2 FQNEAQ. The CDR3 has 15 residues. Here the CDR3 DNA reads TGTGCCAGCAGCTTAGGGACTAGCGGTTCAGATTCGCAGTATTTT. Amino acid sequence: CASSLGTSGSDSQYF.

A note on this clonotype: A read error may produce the germline difference seen at one junction end. V and J are TRBV28 and TRBJ2-2, with D possibly matching TRBD2 (6 bases). The germline V gene encodes CDR1 MDHEN and CDR2 SYDVKM. The CDR3 has 18 residues. CDR3 amino acids: CASSSFSTQYRNTGGLFF. The CDR3 region has the DNA TGTGCCAGCAGTTCATTCAGTACCCAATATAGGAACACCGGGGGGCTGTTTTTT. Filled out from reference TRBV28 and TRBJ2-2, the complete variable domain reads DVKVTQSSRYLVKRTGEKVFLECVQDMDHENMFWYRQDPGLGLRLIYFSYDVKMKEKGDIPEGYSVSREKKERFSLILESASTNQTSMYLCASSSFSTQYRNTGGLFFGEGSRLTVL.

This clonotype was observed a single time. The chain is built from TRBV7-8 and TRBJ2-5; D might be TRBD1 or TRBD2, each matching 5 bases. Germline V gene sequence: CDR1 SGHVS, CDR2 FQNEAQ. Deletions cut 4 bases from V and 1 base from J, with 16 bases between. The CDR3 has 16 amino acids. The DNA of the CDR3 is TGTGCCAGCAGCTACCCCCCGGGGCAGGGCCAAGAGACCCAGTACTTC. Translated, it gives CASSYPPGQGQETQYF.

The gene calls are TRBV9 and TRBJ1-3; tentatively, D is TRBD1 (5 bases). V lost 4 bases and J lost 0, with 11 bases in between. The CDR3 runs to 15 residues. Germline-derived CDR1 and CDR2 are SGDLS and YYNGEE. CDR3 sequence: CASSPGSFSGNTIYF. CDR3 DNA: TGTGCCAGCAGCCCAGGGTCTTTCTCTGGAAACACCATATATTTT.

There are a few counts of this clonotype. The CDR3 region is CASSPAVEGETQYF. In DNA, the CDR3 is TGTGCCAGCTCCCCGGCGGTGGAAGGGGAGACCCAGTACTTC. This chain uses TRBV12-3 or TRBV12-4 with TRBJ2-5; D is undetermined. The CDR3 covers 14 residues. Trimming took 8 bases from V and 5 from J, leaving 18 bases between them.

This clonotype was counted at least ten times. This chain uses TRBV20-1 with TRBJ2-7, with D tentatively TRBD2 (6 bases). Germline-derived CDR1 and CDR2 are DFQATT and SNEGSKA (reference sequence). V lost 2 bases, J lost 5 bases, and 16 bases lay in between. This CDR3 is 14 amino acids long. The CDR3 region has the DNA TGCAGTGCTAGAATGGACTATCTTCAGGACGAGCAGTACTTC. This translates into CSARMDYLQDEQYF.

This clonotype occurred many times. The genes are TRBV28 and TRBJ2-7; D might be TRBD1 or TRBD2, each matching 5 bases. Germline CDR1 is MDHEN and CDR2 is SYDVKM. Deletions cut 5 bases from V and 2 bases from J, with 13 bases between. The CDR3 is made up of 14 amino acids. Here the CDR3 reads CASSPMGDAYEQYF. The CDR3 coding sequence is TGTGCCAGCAGTCCCATGGGGGATGCCTACGAGCAGTACTTC.